This TCR beta chain was sequenced for a study of T-cell memory formation after mild COVID-19. Overall study results and limits: For contracting clones, CD4+ ones sat mainly in CM and EM, CD8+ in EMRA.

TCRdb independently ran MiXCR on the 5' RACE reads; one entry per CDR3 protein. The table shows about 340,000 distinct CDR3 sequences, with approximately 16% occurring only once. There are 16 residues in the CDR3. J lost 4 bases, V lost 3 bases, and 4 bases had no gene match. The germline V gene has CDR1 SGHVS and CDR2 FQNEAQ. This clonotype has a single count. Its target is not known. The sequenced sample was PBMCs or a T cell subset sorted from them (not recorded which). The sequence came from a man between 18 and 29 years old who had mild COVID-19 (a few samples of this study predate the infection). Cell type and time point are not known. The genes are TRBV7-8 and TRBJ2-5; the match to TRBD2 covers 14 bases. CDR3 sequence (DNA): TGTGCCAGCAGCTTGGGACTAGCGGGGGCTAGAGAGACCCAGTACTTC. This gives the protein CASSLGLAGARETQYF.